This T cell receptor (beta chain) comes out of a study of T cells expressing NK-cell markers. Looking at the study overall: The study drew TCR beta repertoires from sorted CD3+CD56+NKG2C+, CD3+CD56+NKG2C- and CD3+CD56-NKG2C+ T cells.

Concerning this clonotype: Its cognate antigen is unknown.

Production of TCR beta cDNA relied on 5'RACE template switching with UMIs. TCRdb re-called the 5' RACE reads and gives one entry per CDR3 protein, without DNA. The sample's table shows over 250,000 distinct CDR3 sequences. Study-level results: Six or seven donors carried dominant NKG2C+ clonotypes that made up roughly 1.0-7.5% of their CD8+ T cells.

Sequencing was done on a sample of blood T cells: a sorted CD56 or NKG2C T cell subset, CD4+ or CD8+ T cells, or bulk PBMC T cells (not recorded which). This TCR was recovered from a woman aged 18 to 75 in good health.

CDR3 loop: CSAPDRGVGQPQHF. The chain employs TRBV20-1 and TRBJ1-5; lacking DNA, the TRBD1 call made by TCRdb goes unchecked. CDR3 length: 14 amino acids. Germline assignment: CDR1 DFQATT and CDR2 SNEGSKA (reference sequence).